A selection of T cell receptor beta chains follows, all from one sample in a study of T cell changes during pregnancy in multiple sclerosis. Data came from immunoSEQ multiplex PCR; TCRdb stores just in-frame clones and leaves some out. Among around 56,000 clones, around 91% were seen once, and the ten largest hold less than 2%. The sequencing here drew on peripheral blood, taken after pregnancy. The source is a female donor with multiple sclerosis, enrolled in a pregnancy study. Each CDR3 is given with its conserved first and last residue. D genes are given only for firm matches. The size entry is marked missing in some rows and otherwise reads once, few, many or a size class.

NA NA TRBJ1-5 TRBV19 CASSIDRGQPQHF TGTGCCAGTAGTATAGACAGAGGGCAGCCCCAGCATTTT
NA NA TRBJ2-5 TRBV7-9 CASSLGRTRTQYF TGTGCCAGCAGCTTAGGGAGGACCAGGACCCAGTACTTC
NA NA TRBJ2-7 TRBV5-1 CASSVGTRTRYEQYF TGCGCCAGCAGCGTGGGGACAAGGACACGCTACGAGCAGTACTTC
NA TRBD1 TRBJ1-1 TRBV27 CASSSGQGAYTEAFF TGTGCCAGCAGTTCCGGACAGGGGGCGTACACTGAAGCTTTCTTT
NA NA TRBJ2-7 TRBV4-1 CASSQVLGPYYEQYF TGCGCCAGCAGCCAAGTCCTGGGGCCCTATTACGAGCAGTACTTC
NA TRBD1 TRBJ2-3 TRBV18 CASSPPSVGGIDTQYF TGTGCCAGCTCACCACCTTCGGTAGGGGGCATAGATACGCAGTATTTT
NA TRBD2 TRBJ2-3 TRBV6-4 CASGAGGETDTQYF TGTGCCAGTGGAGCGGGGGGCGAGACAGATACGCAGTATTTT
NA NA TRBJ1-4 TRBV7-9 CASSLRATNEKLFF TGTGCCAGCAGCTTACGAGCAACTAATGAAAAACTGTTTTTT
NA TRBD2 TRBJ2-7 TRBV5-4 CASSWGGGTAIDEQYF TGTGCCAGCAGCTGGGGGGGTGGGACGGCCATAGACGAGCAGTACTTC
NA TRBD1 TRBJ1-6 TRBV2 CASTQRDRGSPLHF TGTGCCAGCACTCAGCGGGACAGGGGGTCACCCCTCCACTTT
NA NA TRBJ1-2 TRBV7-9 CASSLVDRFGGYTF TGTGCCAGCAGCTTAGTTGACAGGTTCGGGGGCTACACCTTC
NA NA TRBJ1-1 TRBV7-9 CASSFNRNPLEAFF TGTGCCAGCAGCTTCAACCGAAACCCACTTGAAGCTTTCTTT
NA TRBD1 TRBJ2-2 TRBV6-6 CASSGTGLNTGELFF TGTGCCAGCAGCGGGACAGGGCTGAACACCGGGGAGCTGTTTTTT
NA NA TRBJ2-7 TRBV11-2 CASRRGLYEQYF TGTGCCAGCAGAAGGGGTCTGTACGAGCAGTACTTC
NA TRBD2 TRBJ2-5 TRBV5-1 CASSPGGTSGGFRETQYF TGCGCCAGCAGCCCGGGAGGGACTAGCGGGGGGTTTAGAGAGACCCAGTACTTC
NA NA TRBJ1-4 TRBV19 CASSTTGSANEKLFF TGTGCCAGTAGTACCACGGGGAGCGCCAATGAAAAACTGTTTTTT
few TRBD1 TRBJ1-6 TRBV6-5 CASSYLGQGNSPLHF TGTGCCAGCAGTTACTTAGGACAGGGGAATTCACCCCTCCACTTT
NA NA TRBJ1-1 TRBV23-1 CASSLPENTEAFF TGCGCCAGCAGTCTGCCAGAGAACACTGAAGCTTTCTTT
once TRBD1 TRBJ2-7 TRBV27 CASSSLLKDRAKIYKQYF TGTGCCAGCAGTTCCCTCCTCAAAGACAGGGCTAAAATCTACAAGCAGTACTTC